This T cell receptor beta chain was sequenced during a study of T cell responses to AZD1222 COVID-19 vaccine. General study points: Repertoires were collected only later (after the peak T cell response had occurred). At 160-218 and 743-854, vaccine-associated CD4 TCRs were dominant, and they spanned spike. White British ancestry dominated among donors, who included more females, and clonal diversity was possibly underestimated.

V was trimmed by 2 bases and J by 4 bases, leaving 3 bases between them. Germline loops: CDR1 GTSNPN, CDR2 SVGIG (reference sequence). The CDR3 is made up of 12 amino acids. Points on this clone: Its antigen is unidentified.

The repertoire was sequenced with immunoSEQ multiplex PCR; TCRdb's copy has only in-frame clones and lacks some. The sample lists roughly 70,000 clones; about 85% were seen once. Second-dose schedules of about 4 or about 12 weeks were combined. This material consisted of peripheral blood, taken 28 days after the second AZD1222 dose. The chain recombines TRBV30 with TRBJ2-6; D not resolved. This clonotype was sampled from an adult who received the AZD1222 COVID-19 vaccine. The CDR3 here is CAWSPGANVLTF. The CDR3 bases are TGTGCCTGGAGTCCCGGGGCCAACGTCCTGACTTTC.